Listed here is a single TCR beta chain. Its specificity is unknown. The germline gives CDR1 DFQATT, CDR2 SNEGSKA (reference sequence). Between the trimmed V and J ends, which lost 5 bases and 5 bases, there was a span of 12 bases. CDR3 length: 12 amino acids. As it was prepared, the TCRbeta library received unique molecular identifiers. TCRdb reprocessed the PCR reads with MiXCR, giving one entry per CDR3 protein. The data show a few hundred thousand distinct CDR3 sequences, roughly two fifths seen once. The record originates from a study of T-cell reconstitution after alpha-beta-depleted transplantation in children. Points from the study as a whole: The authors attributed T-cell counts and diversity one year after transplant mostly to newly produced T cells. Surviving recipient T cells and thymic progenitors produced the high day-60 TCRbeta diversity seen in some patients.

Sample: PBMCs, taken before TCRalphabeta/CD19-depleted stem cell transplant. This sequence joins TRBV20-1 and TRBJ1-2; D not resolved. The receptor comes from a girl aged 2 to 10 with aplastic anemia, due to receive a stem cell transplant. The CDR3 DNA follows: TGCAGTGCTCAGGAATTACAATATGGCTACACCTTC. Translating it yields CSAQELQYGYTF.